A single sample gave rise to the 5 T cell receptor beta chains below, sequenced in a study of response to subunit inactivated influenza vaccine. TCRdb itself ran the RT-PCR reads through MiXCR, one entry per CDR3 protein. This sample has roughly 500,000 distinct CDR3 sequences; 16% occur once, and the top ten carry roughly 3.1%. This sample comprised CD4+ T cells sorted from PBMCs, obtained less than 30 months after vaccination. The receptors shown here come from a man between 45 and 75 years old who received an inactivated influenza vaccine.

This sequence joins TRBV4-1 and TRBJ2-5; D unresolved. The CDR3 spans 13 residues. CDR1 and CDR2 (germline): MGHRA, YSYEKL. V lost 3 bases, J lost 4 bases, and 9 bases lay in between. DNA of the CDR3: TGCGCCAGCAGCCAGACCAAGGGAGAGACCCAGTACTTC. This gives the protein CASSQTKGETQYF.

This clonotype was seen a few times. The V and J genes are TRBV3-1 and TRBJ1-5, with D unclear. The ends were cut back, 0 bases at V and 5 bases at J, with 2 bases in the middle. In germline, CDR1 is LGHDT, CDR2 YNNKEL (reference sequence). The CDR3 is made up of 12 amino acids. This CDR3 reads CASSQEDQPQHF. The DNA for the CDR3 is TGTGCCAGCAGCCAAGAGGATCAGCCCCAGCATTTT. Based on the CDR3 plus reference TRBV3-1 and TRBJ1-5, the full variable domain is DTAVSQTPKYLVTQMGNDKSIKCEQNLGHDTMYWYKQDSKKFLKIMFSYNNKELIINETVPNRFSPKSPDKAHLNLHINSLELGDSAVYFCASSQEDQPQHFGDGTRLSIL.

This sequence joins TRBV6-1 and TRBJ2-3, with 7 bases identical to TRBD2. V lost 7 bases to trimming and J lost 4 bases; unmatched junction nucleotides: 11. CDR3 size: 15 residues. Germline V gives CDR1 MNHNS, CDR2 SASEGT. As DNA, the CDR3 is TGTGCCAGCACGAAGAGGGAGGGGCGGTCAGATACGCAGTATTTT. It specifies CASTKREGRSDTQYF.

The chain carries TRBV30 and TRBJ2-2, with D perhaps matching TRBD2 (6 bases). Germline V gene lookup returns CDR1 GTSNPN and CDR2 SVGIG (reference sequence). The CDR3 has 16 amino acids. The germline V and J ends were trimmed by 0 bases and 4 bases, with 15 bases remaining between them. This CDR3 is CAWSVLGSGGTGELFF. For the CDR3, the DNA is TGTGCCTGGAGTGTACTGGGTAGCGGAGGCACCGGGGAGCTGTTTTTT.

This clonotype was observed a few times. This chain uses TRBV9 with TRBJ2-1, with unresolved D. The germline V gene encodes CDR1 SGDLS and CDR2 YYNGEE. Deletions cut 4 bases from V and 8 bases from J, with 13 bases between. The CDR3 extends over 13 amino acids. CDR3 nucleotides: TGTGCCAGCAGCCAAGACATTTCCGATGAGCAGTTCTTC. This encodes CASSQDISDEQFF.